This entry lists 15 T cell receptor beta chains sequenced from one sample in a study of CD8+ T cells in alopecia areata. As to treatment: oral pan-JAK inhibitor, 5-10 mg twice daily. Extracted from the samples, RNA was reverse transcribed into cDNA to serve as the sequencing template. The repertoire was sequenced with immunoSEQ multiplex PCR; TCRdb's copy has only in-frame clones and lacks some. This sample carries about 190,000 clones, 45% to 75% of them seen once, and the ten largest clones take around 0.7%. Sample: CD4+ T cells sorted from blood, taken at week 4, from a patient treated with tofacitinib. These receptors came from a human donor with alopecia areata.

The gene calls are TRBV20-1 and TRBJ2-5; no clear D gene. The CDR3 is made up of 11 amino acids. The V end lost 7 bases, the J end lost 2 bases, and 8 bases lay between the germline ends. The V gene's germline CDR1 is DFQATT and CDR2 SNEGSKA (reference sequence). CDR3 bases: TGCAGTGGGACGTTACAAGAGACCCAGTACTTC. It is translated as CSGTLQETQYF.

V is TRBV6-1 and J is TRBJ2-5; a weak D match, TRBD1 (5 bases). The CDR3 is made up of 14 amino acids. Per the germline V gene, CDR1 is MNHNS and CDR2 is SASEGT. V was shortened by 4 bases and J by 1 base, with 10 bases between the two germline ends. Written as DNA, the CDR3 is TGTGCCAGCAGTGTTGGGGCCGTCCAAGAGACCCAGTACTTC. Protein sequence: CASSVGAVQETQYF.

The CDR3: CASSVGVMTKPDNEQFF. CDR3 coding DNA: TGTGCCAGCAGCGTAGGGGTGATGACTAAGCCCGACAATGAGCAGTTCTTC. This chain connects TRBV9 to TRBJ2-1, with a weak D call TRBD2 (5 bases). The ends were cut back, 0 bases at V and 5 bases at J, with 18 bases in the middle. CDR3 size: 17 residues. CDR1 SGDLS and CDR2 YYNGEE come from the germline V gene.

CDR3 DNA: TGTGCCAGCAGTGAAAAGAGGGGAGGGATCCTCCAAGATCAGCCCCAGCATTTT. It yields the protein CASSEKRGGILQDQPQHF. The chain joins TRBV2 to TRBJ1-5; tentatively, D is TRBD1 (5 bases). The CDR3 loop spans 18 amino acids. Germline CDR1 is SNHLY and CDR2 is FYNNEI. V lost 2 bases and J lost 5, with 22 bases in between.

In its sample, this clone was seen a few times. In the same sample, other DNA sequences code for this CDR3. The chain links TRBV29-1 to TRBJ2-1, with 8 bases matching TRBD1. J gave up 6 bases and V 6 bases, and 1 base lay outside the gene matches. The CDR3 extends over 11 amino acids. From germline, CDR1 is SQVTM and CDR2 ANQGSEA. The CDR3 protein is CSVDRGNEQFF. The CDR3 DNA reads as TGCAGCGTCGACAGGGGCAATGAGCAGTTCTTC.

J is TRBJ2-7 and V is TRBV5-6; D unresolved. Trimming shortened V by 0 bases and J by 8 bases, and 15 bases separated the two germline ends. This CDR3 is 14 amino acids long. Germline assignment: CDR1 SGHDT and CDR2 YYEEEE. The CDR3 sequence: CASSLVVAATKQYF. Written as DNA, the CDR3 is TGTGCCAGCAGCTTGGTAGTGGCTGCTACGAAGCAGTACTTC.

This rearrangement joins TRBV7-9 to TRBJ1-2; weak D call: TRBD1 (5 bases). V was cut by 1 base and J by 2 bases, with 11 bases left in between. The germline V gene has CDR1 SEHNR and CDR2 FQNEAQ (reference sequence). The CDR3 length is 15 residues. The CDR3 nucleotides are TGTGCCAGCAGCTTAGTCCTTGGGGGAAACTATGGCTACACCTTC. Its protein product is CASSLVLGGNYGYTF.

V is TRBV5-1 and J is TRBJ2-7, with D tentatively TRBD1 (5 bases). The CDR3 consists of 15 residues. V dropped 4 bases and J dropped 6 bases, with 20 bases sitting between them. Per germline, CDR1 SGHRS and CDR2 YFSETQ. The CDR3 protein is CASSPGASPSGEQYF. For the CDR3, the DNA is TGCGCCAGCAGCCCTGGGGCCTCCCCCTCCGGCGAGCAGTACTTC.

The chain recombines TRBV5-1 with TRBJ2-7; D unclear. This CDR3 is built from 13 residues. Germline CDR1 SGHRS, CDR2 YFSETQ. The ends were cut back, 4 bases at V and 2 bases at J, with 10 bases in the middle. The CDR3: CASSEGSTYEQYF. The CDR3 region has the DNA TGCGCCAGCAGCGAAGGTAGTACCTACGAGCAGTACTTC.

This rearrangement joins TRBV25-1 to TRBJ2-6, with D tentatively TRBD2 (6 bases). The CDR3 extends over 18 amino acids. The germline CDR1 and CDR2 sequences are MGHDK and SYGVNS. Trimming removed 3 bases from V and 0 bases from J, with 15 bases in between. The CDR3: CASSDPTGVNSGANVLTF. The CDR3 bases are TGTGCCAGCAGTGACCCGACGGGGGTGAACTCTGGGGCCAACGTCCTGACTTTC.

This chain links TRBV7-2 with TRBJ1-5, with D possibly TRBD1 on 5 matching bases. The CDR3 sequence is 16 residues long. CDR1 SGHTA and CDR2 FQGNSA come from the germline V gene. V was cut by 2 bases and J by 7 bases, with 18 bases left in between. CDR3 loop: CASSLRGPGGQQPQHF. CDR3 sequence (DNA): TGTGCCAGCAGCTTAAGGGGCCCGGGGGGTCAACAGCCCCAGCATTTT.

The chain combines TRBV4-1 with TRBJ1-5; 10 bases are shared with TRBD1. Germline-derived CDR1 and CDR2 are MGHRA and YSYEKL. The junction had 9 bases not matched to a gene; V was cut back by 1 base and J by 6 bases. The CDR3 runs to 17 residues. The CDR3 nucleotides are TGCGCCAGCAGCCAAGGTACCACCGGGACAGGGGTTCAGCCCCAGCATTTT. It translates to CASSQGTTGTGVQPQHF.

This clone was recorded a few times. V is TRBV27 and J is TRBJ1-5; tentative D call: TRBD1 (5 bases). Trimming left V 4 bases short and J 10 bases short, with 14 bases between. Germline CDR1 is MNHEY and CDR2 is SMNVEV (reference sequence). CDR3 length equals 13 residues. Written as DNA, the CDR3 is TGTGCCAGCAGTTCCGATAGACAGCTCCCCCAGCATTTT. Translation gives CASSSDRQLPQHF.

This chain connects TRBV6-5 to TRBJ2-7, with D unclear. The CDR3 is 13 amino acids. Germline V CDR1 and CDR2: MNHEY, SVGAGI. V shed 4 bases and J shed 5 bases, with 12 bases lying between them. In DNA, the CDR3 is TGTGCCAGCAGTTCGGTCCCCGGGCACGAGCAGTACTTC. As protein: CASSSVPGHEQYF.

V gene TRBV7-2 combines with J gene TRBJ1-1; tentative D call: TRBD1 (5 bases). The CDR3 is 14 amino acids. V gave up 6 bases and J gave up 3 bases, with 14 bases separating them. Looked up from germline, CDR1 is SGHTA and CDR2 is FQGNSA. Here the CDR3 reads CASRQRTSDTEAFF. CDR3 DNA sequence: TGTGCCAGCAGGCAACGGACATCTGACACTGAAGCTTTCTTT.